This TCR beta chain was found in a study of OX40 agonist ivuxolimab in advanced cancers. Sequencing was performed with immunoSEQ multiplex PCR; in TCRdb, only in-frame clones are kept and a portion is missing. Among tens of thousands of clones listed, approximately 90% were seen once. The receptor was derived from an adult with an advanced solid tumor such as melanoma, head and neck, liver or kidney cancer. Source: CD4+ or CD8+ T cells sorted from blood, taken in a trial of the OX40 agonist ivuxolimab.

Here the CDR3 DNA reads TGTGCCAGCAGTGGTCTAGGGTCGGGCAGGGAGAAGTATGGCTACACCTTC. Its translation: CASSGLGSGREKYGYTF. The rearrangement links TRBV6-1 to TRBJ1-2; maybe TRBD1 (5 bases). The CDR3 sequence is 17 residues long. Trimming took off 4 bases at V and 5 bases at J, with 23 bases between the two ends. Germline V CDR1 and CDR2: MNHNS, SASEGT.